The sequence of this TCR beta chain was determined in a study of cytomegalovirus exposure and HLA in healthy donors. Study results and limitations: Most TCR beta V segments were productive about 90% or about 30% of the time in an earlier analysis.

The PCR had 60 Vbeta and 13 Jbeta primers. Original handling: Roughly 10 million shared chains were among roughly 81 million unique TCR beta chains counted in a later analysis. Using immunoSEQ multiplex PCR, the repertoire was profiled, and TCRdb retains in-frame clones only, with some absent. That table furnishes V, J and clone size, whereas the DNA furnished D and trimming. The sample consists of fewer than 250,000 clones, around 82% of them appearing once. Germline lookup yields CDR1 SGHRS and CDR2 YFSETQ. The CDR3 extends over 13 amino acids. Between the trimmed V and J ends, which lost 0 bases and 4 bases, there was a span of 7 bases. Details on this clone: What it binds is unknown.

Specimen: PBMCs. This chain links TRBV5-1 with TRBJ1-2; perhaps TRBD1 as D (6 bases). This receptor was identified in a woman between 25 and 40 years old in good health and CMV-seropositive. In nucleotides, the CDR3 is TGCGCCAGCAGCTTGGACAGGGTCTATGGCTACACCTTC. Translated: CASSLDRVYGYTF.